The clone carrying this T cell receptor beta chain has more than one count but fewer than ten. As yet, its antigen is unknown. Other DNA sequences within the sample encode an identical CDR3. V gave up 2 bases and J gave up 5 bases, with 6 bases separating them. Germline CDR1 and CDR2: MNHEY and SVGAGI. This CDR3 spans 12 amino acids. This entry is derived from a study of T cell responses to AZD1222 COVID-19 vaccine. Whole-study findings and limits: White British donors predominated, females outnumbered males, and clonal diversity was possibly underestimated. Repertoire sampling was restricted to post-peak T cell response timepoints. Unmutated variant regions are reportedly targeted by nearly half of spike-specific TCRs.

TCRdb keeps only in-frame clones here, not all; method: immunoSEQ multiplex PCR. The table lists 140,000 to 150,000 clones, about nine tenths of them singletons. The receptor's source is an adult in good health. The sequenced sample was peripheral blood, obtained on day 0 of MenACWY control vaccination. This chain links TRBV6-5 with TRBJ1-1, with D unclear. Written as DNA, the CDR3 is TGTGCCAGCAGTTACGGTGGGACTGAAGCTTTCTTT. Amino acids: CASSYGGTEAFF.